A selection of T cell receptor beta chains follows, all from one sample in a study of Ad26.COV2.S vaccination and SARS-CoV-2 variants. Method: immunoSEQ multiplex PCR; TCRdb's copy keeps in-frame clones and lacks some. The table lists 400,000 to 450,000 clones, 80% to 95% of them singletons. The sample consisted of peripheral blood, taken in a trial of Ad26.COV2.S vaccine versus placebo. Receptors originate from a person between 18 and 65 years old who received the Ad26.COV2.S COVID-19 vaccine or a placebo. Each CDR3 is given with its conserved first and last residue. The order of the fields is J gene, CDR3 length, clone size, D gene, V gene, CDR3 protein, CDR3 DNA. D genes are given only for firm matches. The size entry is marked missing in some rows and otherwise reads once, few, many or a size class.

>TRBJ1-3|13|NA|NA|TRBV5-1
CASSYGSGNTIYF
TGCGCCAGCAGCTATGGCTCTGGAAACACCATATATTTT
>TRBJ2-5|14|NA|TRBD2|TRBV7-2
CASTLREGGETQYF
TGTGCCAGCACCCTTCGGGAGGGGGGGGAGACCCAGTACTTC
>TRBJ2-2|14|once|NA|TRBV6-4
CASSEFINTGELFF
TGTGCCAGCAGTGAGTTTATAAACACCGGGGAGCTGTTTTTT
>TRBJ1-2|14|NA|TRBD1|TRBV4-3
CASSQGQGARGYTF
TGCGCCAGCAGCCAGGGACAGGGGGCGCGGGGCTACACCTTC
>TRBJ2-5|13|NA|NA|TRBV21-1
CASAVTRQETQYF
TGTGCCAGCGCAGTGACGCGCCAAGAGACCCAGTACTTC
>TRBJ1-2|12|NA|NA|TRBV12-3/TRBV12-4
CASSLGNYGYTF
TGTGCCAGCAGTTTGGGGAACTATGGCTACACCTTC
>TRBJ1-2|14|NA|NA|TRBV24-1
CATSEPDRSDGYTF
TGTGCCACCAGTGAACCGGACCGCTCCGATGGCTACACCTTC
>TRBJ2-5|13|NA|NA|TRBV18
CASSPSRQETQYF
TGTGCCAGCTCACCATCCCGGCAAGAGACCCAGTACTTC
>TRBJ2-1|15|NA|NA|TRBV10-2
CASSFRASSYNEQFF
TGCGCCAGCAGTTTTAGGGCGAGCTCCTACAATGAGCAGTTCTTC
>TRBJ1-3|14|NA|NA|TRBV2
CASSATSSGNTIYF
TGTGCCAGCAGTGCCACGAGTTCTGGAAACACCATATATTTT
>TRBJ2-5|17|NA|TRBD2|TRBV6-2/TRBV6-3
CASSPGRLAGGQETQYF
TGTGCCAGCAGCCCCGGTCGGTTAGCGGGGGGCCAAGAGACCCAGTACTTC
>TRBJ2-1|15|NA|NA|TRBV28
CASSQEGGSYNEQFF
TGTGCCAGCAGCCAGGAGGGGGGCTCCTACAATGAGCAGTTCTTC
>TRBJ2-7|15|NA|NA|TRBV6-2/TRBV6-3
CASSPVRTVVYEQYF
TGTGCCAGCAGTCCAGTGCGTACAGTGGTATACGAGCAGTACTTC
>TRBJ1-2|13|NA|NA|TRBV4-3
CASSQDGLYGYTF
TGCGCCAGCAGCCAAGACGGTCTGTATGGCTACACCTTC
>TRBJ1-1|16|NA|NA|TRBV5-6
CASSLVMNRLNTEAFF
TGTGCCAGCAGCTTGGTTATGAACAGGCTGAACACTGAAGCTTTCTTT
>TRBJ2-7|14|once|NA|TRBV2
CASTRSGTGYEQYF
TGTGCCAGCACCCGGTCAGGTACAGGCTACGAGCAGTACTTC
>TRBJ1-1|16|NA|TRBD1|TRBV13
CASSLEGDRVGTEAFF
TGTGCCAGCAGCTTAGAAGGGGACAGGGTGGGCACTGAAGCTTTCTTT
>TRBJ2-6|15|NA|NA|TRBV14
CASSQGGTGANVLTF
TGTGCCAGCAGCCAAGGGGGGACTGGGGCCAACGTCCTGACTTTC
>TRBJ2-2|13|NA|NA|TRBV11-2
CASSFGPGGELFF
TGTGCCAGCAGCTTTGGCCCGGGCGGGGAGCTGTTTTTT
>TRBJ1-1|13|NA|NA|TRBV18
CASSPHKNTEAFF
TGTGCCAGCTCACCGCATAAGAACACTGAAGCTTTCTTT
>TRBJ1-3|14|NA|NA|TRBV6-2/TRBV6-3
CASSYGQYGNTIYF
TGTGCCAGCAGTTACGGACAGTATGGAAACACCATATATTTT
>TRBJ1-1|15|NA|TRBD1|TRBV4-1
CASSQGDRAPVGAFF
TGCGCCAGCAGCCAGGGGGACAGGGCGCCGGTCGGCGCTTTCTTT
>TRBJ2-5|13|NA|NA|TRBV11-2
CASSFGSQETQYF
TGTGCCAGCAGCTTTGGCTCCCAAGAGACCCAGTACTTC
>TRBJ2-2|13|NA|NA|TRBV7-9
CASSSRDTGELFF
TGTGCCAGCAGCTCCAGGGACACCGGGGAGCTGTTTTTT
>TRBJ1-5|17|NA|NA|TRBV7-9
CASSPAVLGYDNQPQHF
TGTGCCAGCAGCCCAGCCGTACTCGGATATGACAATCAGCCCCAGCATTTT
>TRBJ1-5|15|NA|NA|TRBV5-5
CASSLEAAIGGPQHF
TGTGCCAGCAGCTTGGAGGCAGCTATAGGCGGGCCCCAGCATTTT
>TRBJ1-1|14|NA|TRBD1|TRBV5-4
CASSSGQGVTEAFF
TGTGCCAGCAGCTCGGGACAGGGGGTTACTGAAGCTTTCTTT
>TRBJ2-6|16|NA|NA|TRBV7-8
CASSGAAASGANVLTF
TGTGCCAGCAGCGGAGCCGCGGCCTCTGGGGCCAACGTCCTGACTTTC
>TRBJ1-3|16|NA|NA|TRBV6-2/TRBV6-3
CATSHGDGVSGNTIYF
TGTGCCACCAGTCACGGAGACGGGGTCTCTGGAAACACCATATATTTT
>TRBJ2-7|15|NA|NA|TRBV21-1
CASSKGVLASYEQYF
TGTGCCAGCAGCAAAGGGGTTTTGGCGTCCTACGAGCAGTACTTC
>TRBJ1-2|15|NA|TRBD1|TRBV4-1
CASSQVGQLNYGYTF
TGCGCCAGCAGCCAAGTGGGACAGCTAAACTATGGCTACACCTTC
>TRBJ2-1|14|NA|NA|TRBV19
CASSIRTAVDEQFF
TGTGCCAGTAGTATAAGGACCGCCGTCGATGAGCAGTTCTTC
>TRBJ1-4|13|NA|NA|TRBV27
CASKPPGSEKLFF
TGTGCCAGCAAACCCCCAGGGAGTGAAAAACTGTTTTTT
>TRBJ1-2|14|NA|NA|TRBV6-4
CASSMTGSNYGYTF
TGTGCCAGCTCCATGACAGGCAGTAACTATGGCTACACCTTC
>TRBJ2-3|11|NA|NA|TRBV20-1
CSVGAGDTQYF
TGCAGTGTCGGGGCCGGAGATACGCAGTATTTT
>TRBJ1-3|16|once|NA|TRBV9
CASSTNREISGNTIYF
TGTGCCAGCAGCACCAACAGGGAGATCTCTGGAAACACCATATATTTT
>TRBJ2-2|15|NA|NA|TRBV4-1
CASSQDRANTGELFF
TGCGCCAGCAGCCAAGATCGAGCGAACACCGGGGAGCTGTTTTTT
>TRBJ1-4|14|NA|NA|TRBV15
CATSRGRGGEKLFF
TGTGCCACCAGCAGAGGGAGGGGTGGTGAAAAACTGTTTTTT
>TRBJ2-1|15|few|TRBD2|TRBV19
CASSILAGGHNEQFF
TGTGCCAGTAGTATTCTAGCGGGGGGCCACAATGAGCAGTTCTTC
>TRBJ1-2|14|NA|NA|TRBV4-3
CASSQDRGGPGYTF
TGCGCCAGCAGCCAAGATCGTGGGGGGCCAGGCTACACCTTC
>TRBJ2-7|14|NA|NA|TRBV10-2
CASSSFLHKYEQYF
TGCGCCAGCAGTAGTTTTCTGCACAAATACGAGCAGTACTTC
>TRBJ2-5|14|NA|TRBD1|TRBV7-9
CASRKTGGRETQYF
TGTGCCAGCAGGAAGACAGGGGGCAGGGAGACCCAGTACTTC
>TRBJ1-1|13|NA|NA|TRBV9
CASRKGEGTEAFF
TGTGCCAGCAGAAAGGGGGAGGGCACTGAAGCTTTCTTT
>TRBJ1-2|13|NA|NA|TRBV10-3
CAIRDVGLDGYTF
TGTGCCATCAGGGACGTTGGGCTGGATGGCTACACCTTC
>TRBJ2-2|14|NA|TRBD2|TRBV5-1
CASSLRLADGELFF
TGCGCCAGCAGCTTACGACTAGCAGACGGGGAGCTGTTTTTT